This T cell receptor (beta chain) was documented in a study of cytomegalovirus exposure and HLA in healthy donors (dated by TCRdb to 2015 to 2018). A note on the overall study: According to a later analysis, one platform produced both the approximately 110 validation repertoires and the 550 to 800 repertoires of the first cohort. The aim of the study was to test whether cataloging public T cell receptors could identify signatures of past pathogen exposure. In addition to the first cohort of 666 subjects, a separate validation cohort of approximately 130 different subjects was used. To predict cytomegalovirus infection status, the study brought together high-throughput TCR immunosequencing, statistical association of individual TCRs with disease status, and machine learning.

Libraries were built with the immunoSEQ multiplex PCR assay. In the original analysis: A statistical classification framework was built to diagnose cytomegalovirus status from the catalog of TCR beta chain sequences. As stored in TCRdb, this immuneACCESS dataset retains in-frame rearrangements with V and J assigned. A fraction of the clones does not appear; measured against another copy, unresolved V genes explain less than half of the discrepancy, and the remainder lacks a known reason. The DNA gave D and trimming, while V, J and clone size come from that table. The sample yields 150,000 to 250,000 clones; roughly 88% were counted once. The ten top clones hold roughly an eighth of the sample. This clone was found once. The target of this receptor is not known. No base-level quality is on record; no much larger clone is a single base apart. General conclusions and limits of the study: In vitro tests confirmed that three of the cytomegalovirus-associated TCR beta chains recognize cytomegalovirus antigens. Most TCR sequences were seen in very few donors, while some public TCRs were found in many individuals. A later analysis lacked HLA typing for the validation cohort, so it scored co-occurrence in that cohort across all 120 or so repertoires. Of the cluster scores, approximately 94% were above 0 in a later analysis, which found that TCRs clustered in the first cohort also tended to co-occur in the 120 or so validation repertoires. The study listed 164 TCR beta chains as associated with cytomegalovirus. The classifier was reported to diagnose cytomegalovirus status with high specificity and sensitivity in both the original and validation cohorts. It was suggested by the authors that the approach could potentially be generalized to other disease states and immunological phenotypes.

V drops 3 bases and J drops 0 bases, leaving 8 bases in between. From the cysteine through the phenylalanine, the CDR3 covers 13 amino acids. Only the CDR3 part of the read is kept: 39 bases, read in frame from the first base. CDR1 SQVTM and CDR2 ANQGSEA were looked up in the germline V gene. Donors formed part of the validation cohort, which comprised 95 to 150 subjects and was distinct from the first cohort of under 750 subjects. The sequencing input was PBMCs. The sequence is built from TRBV29-1 and TRBJ1-1; confidence is insufficient to name the D gene. The clonotype originates from a woman in her twenties or thirties in good health and CMV-seropositive. This receptor carries the CDR3 CSVESQVNTEAFF. The nucleotides read TGCAGCGTTGAGTCTCAGGTGAACACTGAAGCTTTCTTT.